A selection of T cell receptor beta chains follows, all from one sample in a study of blood T cells in healthy people across ages. TCRdb processed the 5' RACE reads anew with MiXCR; each CDR3 protein has one entry. The sample includes fewer than 650,000 distinct CDR3 sequences, roughly a quarter of them seen just once. These data are also associated with another study on T cells of mothers and their children.

Input material: blood. These receptors came from a boy aged 2 to 9 in good health. The CDR3 runs from the conserved cysteine through the conserved F or W. A D gene is named only where the DNA matches it firmly. The size entry is marked missing in some rows and otherwise reads once, few, many or a size class.

j_call	clone_size	d_call	v_call	cdr3_nt	cdr3_aa
TRBJ1-2	-	-	TRBV5-1	TGCGCCAGCAGCTTGAGCTCGGAGGGGTATGGCTACACCTTC	CASSLSSEGYGYTF
TRBJ2-2	few	-	TRBV12-3/TRBV12-4	TGTGCCAGCAGTTTAGCGGGCACTAAATTATACACCGGGGAGCTGTTTTTT	CASSLAGTKLYTGELFF
TRBJ1-3	few	-	TRBV4-3	TGCGCCAGCAGCCAAGATTTCGCGCCCTACCCCTCTGGAAACACCATATATTTT	CASSQDFAPYPSGNTIYF
TRBJ2-3	-	-	TRBV15	TGTGCCACCAGCAGAGTTAGGGGTACAGATACGCAGTATTTT	CATSRVRGTDTQYF
TRBJ1-2	-	-	TRBV6-5	TGTGCCAGCAGTTACTTCTCAACAAGCAGTGGCTACACCTTC	CASSYFSTSSGYTF
TRBJ2-4	few	TRBD1	TRBV10-3	TGTGCCGTCAAGGGGACAGGGTACGACAAAAACATTCAGTACTTC	CAVKGTGYDKNIQYF
TRBJ2-5	many	TRBD1	TRBV29-1	TGCAGCGTGGCGGGACAGGGTAAAAGGCAGTACTTC	CSVAGQGKRQYF
TRBJ2-2	-	-	TRBV9	TGTGCCAGCAGGGTAGCTAAATTTTCTGTTGGGGGATCGAACACCGGGGAGCTGTTTTTT	CASRVAKFSVGGSNTGELFF
TRBJ2-7	many	-	TRBV12-3/TRBV12-4	TGTGCCAGCAGTCCACCCCGCACGGTCTCCTACGAGCAGTACTTC	CASSPPRTVSYEQYF
TRBJ2-7	few	-	TRBV6-5	TGTGCCAGCAGTTCGTTCGGCCAAGGGTACGAGCAGTACTTC	CASSSFGQGYEQYF
TRBJ1-2	-	TRBD1	TRBV18	TGTGCCAGCGGAGCTGGGACAGGGGATGGCTACACCTTC	CASGAGTGDGYTF
TRBJ1-2	few	-	TRBV9	TGTGCCAGCAGCCCCCAGGAGGTTAACTATGGCTACACCTTC	CASSPQEVNYGYTF
TRBJ2-3	-	-	TRBV6-5	TGTGCCAGCAGTTTAACTAGCTGGGCAGATACGCAGTATTTT	CASSLTSWADTQYF
TRBJ2-7	once	TRBD2	TRBV20-1	TGCAGTGCCAGAGGTTTAGCGGGCGCTTACTCCTACGAGCAGTACTTC	CSARGLAGAYSYEQYF
TRBJ2-5	-	-	TRBV20-1	TGCAGTGCTAGTGAACCTGGTGGCGAGACCCAGTACTTC	CSASEPGGETQYF
TRBJ1-4	-	-	TRBV6-1	TGTGCCAGCAAAGGACGCAGCTTTAATGAAAAACTGTTTTTT	CASKGRSFNEKLFF
TRBJ1-2	few	-	TRBV6-2/TRBV6-3	TGTGCCAGCAGTTCACGGGCTGGCTACACCTTC	CASSSRAGYTF
TRBJ2-3	-	-	TRBV12-3/TRBV12-4	TGTGCCAGCAGTTCCCTGGATAGGGATACGCAGTATTTT	CASSSLDRDTQYF
TRBJ2-3	-	-	TRBV3-1	TGTGCCAGCAGCCAAGACCCCACGGGAGTAGGAGATACGCAGTATTTT	CASSQDPTGVGDTQYF
TRBJ2-1	many	-	TRBV7-9	TGTGCCAGCAGTGGTCCCGGGACCCTCGGCAATGAGCAGTTCTTC	CASSGPGTLGNEQFF
TRBJ2-5	-	TRBD1	TRBV10-1	TGCGCCAGCAGTGAAATTCGGAACAGGGGGCGAGGAGAAGAGACCCAGTACTTC	CASSEIRNRGRGEETQYF
TRBJ2-4	-	-	TRBV6-6	TGTGCCAGCAGATCGACCCAGGGGGCCAAAAACATTCAGTACTTC	CASRSTQGAKNIQYF
TRBJ2-5	-	-	TRBV29-1	TGCAGCGTTGAAGGCAGTTCAGAGACCCAGTACTTC	CSVEGSSETQYF
TRBJ2-7	few	-	TRBV12-5	TGTGCTAGTGGCTTGGGGGCAGGGACCTACGAGCAGTACTTC	CASGLGAGTYEQYF
TRBJ2-3	few	TRBD2	TRBV20-1	TGCAGTGCGGTTCCTAGCGGGAGGGCCAGCGATACGCAGTATTTT	CSAVPSGRASDTQYF
TRBJ2-5	-	TRBD2	TRBV10-3	TGTGCCATCAGTGCCCTACGGGGGGGGGTTCAAGAGACCCAGTACTTC	CAISALRGGVQETQYF
TRBJ1-1	-	TRBD1	TRBV19	TGTGCCAGTAATACACCGGGACAGATGAACACTGAAGCTTTCTTT	CASNTPGQMNTEAFF
TRBJ2-3	-	-	TRBV11-3	TGTGCCAGCAGCTTAGGGGGCCCTTCTACAAGAGATACGCAGTATTTT	CASSLGGPSTRDTQYF
TRBJ1-4	-	-	TRBV5-5	TGTGCCAGCAGCTTGGAGGCAGGGAGGTTTGAAAAACTGTTTTTT	CASSLEAGRFEKLFF
TRBJ2-2	few	TRBD1	TRBV7-2	TGTGCCAGCAGCTTAAGGACAGGGGGCAACACCGGGGAGCTGTTTTTT	CASSLRTGGNTGELFF
TRBJ2-7	few	-	TRBV18	TGTGCCAGCTCACCACCGCGAGGGAACTACGAGCAGTACTTC	CASSPPRGNYEQYF
TRBJ2-3	few	TRBD2	TRBV5-1	TGCGCCAGCAGCTCCCTATCGGCGGGAGGTACAGATACGCAGTATTTT	CASSSLSAGGTDTQYF
TRBJ1-5	-	-	TRBV6-6	TGTGCCAGCAGTTATCAGGACGAAAATCAGCCCCAGCATTTT	CASSYQDENQPQHF
TRBJ1-1	-	-	TRBV12-3/TRBV12-4	TGTGCCAGCAGTTTGGGTACCATGAACACTGAAGCTTTCTTT	CASSLGTMNTEAFF
TRBJ2-1	few	TRBD1	TRBV10-3	TGTGCCATACCCGGGACAGGTAACAATGAGCAGTTCTTC	CAIPGTGNNEQFF
TRBJ1-1	few	-	TRBV7-9	TGTGCCAGCAGATCCGCCGGGACGGTGAACACTGAAGCTTTCTTT	CASRSAGTVNTEAFF
TRBJ2-1	-	-	TRBV19	TGTGCCAGTAGTATAACCCCCCCCGGTGAGCAGTTCTTC	CASSITPPGEQFF
TRBJ2-7	few	TRBD2	TRBV20-1	TGCAGTGCGGAACCCATAGGGACTAGCGGGGGTTACGAGCAGTACTTC	CSAEPIGTSGGYEQYF
TRBJ2-3	few	-	TRBV9	TGTGCCAGCAGCGAAGGACCCCTCCGGCCCGCAGATACGCAGTATTTT	CASSEGPLRPADTQYF
TRBJ2-2	-	-	TRBV7-8	TGTGCCAGCGCTACGGGGGACGGGGTAGGGGAGCTGTTTTTT	CASATGDGVGELFF
TRBJ2-5	few	TRBD1	TRBV7-9	TGTGCCAGCAGCTTAGAGGACAGGGGGAGAGAGACCCAGTACTTC	CASSLEDRGRETQYF
TRBJ2-7	few	-	TRBV7-2	TGTGCCAGCAGCTTAGGATTAGGCGGGACCGAGCAGTACTTC	CASSLGLGGTEQYF
TRBJ2-5	-	TRBD1	TRBV7-9	TGTGCCAGCAGCTGGGACGAACAGGGGGCGATGGAGACCCAGTACTTC	CASSWDEQGAMETQYF
TRBJ1-4	few	TRBD1	TRBV20-1	TGCAGTGCTAACGCACGACAGGGGACAGGCGGTGAAAAACTGTTTTTT	CSANARQGTGGEKLFF